This record looks at one T cell receptor beta chain sequence and its context. What it binds is unknown. This entry is derived from a study of T cell responses to AZD1222 COVID-19 vaccine. V trimming: 5 bases; J trimming: 0 bases; junction bases outside the gene matches: 4. This CDR3 has 14 residues. Germline V gene lookup returns CDR1 MNHEY and CDR2 SMNVEV (reference sequence). Findings and limits, study-wide: Close to half of spike-specific TCRs reportedly recognize unmutated variant regions. Baseline serology detected seropositivity in only six or seven AZD1222 recipients.

TCRdb's table, derived via immunoSEQ multiplex PCR, lists solely in-frame clones and lacks some. In the table there are 140,000 to 150,000 clones, about 90% of which are singletons. The material sequenced was peripheral blood, taken 28 days after the second dose of the MenACWY control vaccine. The sequence derives from an adult who received the MenACWY meningococcal vaccine as a control. The chain employs TRBV27 and TRBJ2-7, with 7 bases matching TRBD1. CDR3 sequence reads: CASSQTGSSYEQYF. CDR3 coding DNA: TGTGCCAGCAGTCAGACAGGGTCCTCCTACGAGCAGTACTTC.